The entry below gives a single T cell receptor (beta chain) sequence along with its context. This clonotype has a count of ten or more. Its antigen is unknown. No quality values exist for individual bases; no much larger clone is one base distant. The method behind the library was multiplex PCR. This sample was sequenced with an Illumina HiSeq 4000. CDR3 regions were amplified by Arm-PCR with iRepertoire HTBI primers to construct TCR beta libraries. PCR products were gel purified before sequencing. As for the original processing: Gene usage analysis of CDR3 amino acid clonotypes relied on the roughly 67 TRBV and 15 or so TRBJ segments identified across samples. Filtered high-quality paired reads were merged into contigs using COPE and FqMerger. BLAST was used to align contigs to IMGT TRBV, TRBD and TRBJ reference genes, with CDR3 defined following IMGT. Any clonotype with a frequency above 0.1% was classified as a highly expanded clone. Shannon entropy was used to measure repertoire diversity, and the Gini coefficient was used to measure V-J evenness. A clonotype was considered public if more than one individual shared it. The public sequencing data were trimmed at Q25 with fastp and processed into clonotypes with MiXCR by TCRdb, which kept only in-frame beta chains. When rows share a CDR3 protein, they turn into one entry using the most common DNA and genes. TCRdb assigned the V and J calls; the authors' analysis was not used. This sample comprises over 300,000 distinct CDR3 sequences, less than 20% of them detected only once. The top ten constitute 22% of the sample.

The data originate from a study of regulatory T cells in long-lasting Graves disease (dated by TCRdb to the early 2020s). Regarding the study in general: Patients with newly diagnosed Graves' disease had been on antithyroid drugs for under 3 months. A total of about 33 samples underwent TCR sequencing, from around 13 patients with persistent Graves' disease and approximately 20 patients with newly diagnosed Graves' disease. This study used TCR sequencing and RNA sequencing of peripheral blood to compare persistent Graves' disease patients against newly diagnosed Graves' disease patients. The study took place in China and was registered as a clinical trial.

Results the study describes overall, beyond this receptor: A larger number of public clonotypes was shared among persistent patients (around 2,700) than among newly diagnosed patients (about 990). Only peripheral blood was studied, because thyroid tissue, the primary lesion, was inaccessible. Only the TCR beta chain was sequenced and analyzed. The authors acknowledged the small sample size as a limitation that may reduce accuracy. Compared with newly diagnosed patients, persistent Graves' disease patients had lower TCR Shannon entropy and fewer highly expanded clones, which suggests clonal expansion. TRBV28, TRBJ1-2 and TRBJ2-5 were preferentially used in persistent disease, while TRBV20-1 and TRBJ2-1 were favored in newly diagnosed disease.

Inclusive of the bounding cysteine and phenylalanine, the CDR3 is 15 residues long. Left in the record is the CDR3 DNA by itself, 45 bases read in frame from the first base. According to the germline V gene (reference sequence), CDR1 reads DFQATT and CDR2 reads SNEGSKA. From V the trimming removes 4 bases and from J it removes 5 bases, while the gene matches leave 8 bases of the junction unaccounted for. Explained via the paper, the time point label denotes: newly diagnosed GD, antithyroid drugs for less than 3 months. For both TCR sequencing and RNA sequencing, RNA was extracted from PBMCs in TRIzol. The diagnosis of Graves' disease followed American Thyroid Association guidelines. The patients came from an endocrinology department in Xi'an, China. Each patient gave roughly 8.4 milliliters of peripheral blood, collected in an EDTA anticoagulant tube. Ficoll Paque Plus density gradient separation was used to isolate PBMCs, and no additional T cell sorting was done. RNA quality was checked with an Agilent 2100 Bioanalyzer and agarose gel, and concentration with a NanoDrop 2000.

The sequence was obtained from a female donor with Graves disease. Sequencing was performed on peripheral blood mononuclear cells (PBMCs), taken at new diagnosis, from a patient treated with antithyroid drugs. Recombination joined TRBV20-1 with TRBJ2-7, with 13 bases matching TRBD2. Read as DNA, the sequence is TGCAGTGCTACAGGACTAGCGGGAGCGGGGGACGAGCAGTACTTC. Its amino acids are CSATGLAGAGDEQYF.